This TCR beta chain was recovered during a study of blood T cell repertoires in COVID-19 (dated by TCRdb to 2020 to 2022). In terms of the full investigation: Collaborator samples came from the United States, Italy and Spain and covered acute and convalescent phases of COVID-19. The repertoires were made available in a free public database intended to serve as a resource for research on the immune response to SARS-CoV-2. Where available, HLA class I and class II types were obtained from metadata supplied by the sample provider rather than from assay-based typing. The samples were drawn from the first 160 participants of the ongoing ImmuneRACE study and from 1,254 subjects provided by 6 global collaborators. The prospective study material was composed of cDNA or gDNA derived from T cells, B-cell-depleted T cells, or PBMCs. The dataset comprised deeply sampled blood TCRbeta repertoires from subjects exposed to, actively infected with, or recovered from COVID-19. The sample metadata nearly always contained a de-identified subject ID, COVID-19 status, age in years and sex.

Taken from the germline V gene (reference sequence), the CDR1 and CDR2 loops are LNHDA and SQIVND. V loses 4 bases at its end and J loses 0 bases; junction bases beyond the gene matches: 5. The CDR3 sequence holds 16 residues, the cysteine and phenylalanine included. Only the CDR3 region is kept as DNA, spanning 48 bases read in frame from base 1. Comments on this clone: The antigen it binds to is not known. Base qualities are missing; no much larger clone stands one base away.

TCRbeta CDR3 regions were amplified from genomic DNA by means of the immunoSEQ Assay, a bias-controlled multiplex PCR. In the authors' own workflow: Within the assay, amplification of reference gene primers was used to estimate how many nucleated cells each sample contained. To quantify the absolute abundance of each unique TCRbeta CDR3 rearrangement, sequence reads were collapsed and filtered. For each sample, productive Simpson clonality was calculated by taking the square root of Simpson's diversity index across productive rearrangements. Held by TCRdb, this immuneACCESS table contains in-frame sequences only and omits some clones. Under half of the omission traces to an unresolved V gene where checked; the cause of the rest is unknown. V and J calls and clone size are given by that table; D and trimming were obtained from the DNA. The sample table shows fewer than 200,000 clones, and 70% to 85% are seen once. 22% of the sample goes to the ten largest clones.

Collaborating institutions collected whole blood in K2EDTA tubes following their own protocols. For TCRbeta analysis, collaborators shipped samples in one of three forms: frozen whole blood, isolated PBMCs, or DNA extracted from either of those sample types. Beyond this particular receptor, the publication reports: The quantity of clinical and demographic metadata differed by source and by participant and was supplied without curation.

This sequence was found in a woman of 80 years or more with acute or convalescent COVID-19. The chain couples TRBV19 to TRBJ2-2; 7 of the junction bases match TRBD1. The sequenced material came from peripheral blood. The CDR3 region has the sequence CASSSGQAANTGELFF. At the DNA level, the sequence is TGTGCCAGTAGTAGCGGACAGGCCGCGAACACCGGGGAGCTGTTTTTT.